This record concerns one T cell receptor (beta chain) sequence. The antigen remains unidentified. A junction end diverges from the germline sequence, so it may reflect a read error. This sample was taken from a study of tumor and adjacent non-tumor tissue in lung cancer. Looking at the study overall: Aged roughly 31 to 80 years, patients included 9 to 11 men and 5 women with stage I to III disease.

In germline, CDR1 is MNHEY, CDR2 SVGEGT. The CDR3 consists of 11 residues. This sample's RNA came from whole unsorted tissue. Three rounds of nested PCR, following a modified ARM-PCR protocol, produced the TCRbeta library. TCRdb reprocessed the multiplex PCR reads via MiXCR and lists one record per CDR3 protein. Of more than 95,000 distinct CDR3 sequences in the sample, approximately 71% are singletons; the top ten hold roughly 13%. Findings and limits, study-wide: TCR diversity was significantly greater in tumor than normal lung tissue.

The sequence was obtained from a man aged 25-45 years with non-small cell lung cancer. Sequenced material: lung tumor tissue. V usage is TRBV6-2 or TRBV6-3 and J usage is TRBJ2-5, with D uncertain. CDR3 residues: CANSYEETQYF. CDR3 nucleotides: TGTGCCAACAGTTACGAAGAGACTCAGTACTTC.